The rows below give T cell receptor delta chains drawn from one sample of a study of gamma-delta chains in newborns, infants, children. TCRdb re-called the reads using CATT. The sample contains roughly 2,000 delta-chain clones, approximately 1% of which appear only once. The sample consisted of blood. The receptors were gathered from a child who was a newborn, infant or young child, either healthy, febrile or measles-vaccinated (not recorded which). CDR3s include the opening cysteine and the closing phenylalanine or tryptophan. Fields, in order: J gene, clone size, D gene, V gene, CDR3 protein, CDR3 DNA. The D gene is left open where the match is weak. A clone size is listed for some rows: how often the clone was seen (once, few, many), or a class if it is expanded.

J: TRDJ1; size: medium-sized; D: TRDD3; V: TRDV2; CDR3: CACDALLGDTYTDKLIF; DNA: TGTGCCTGTGACGCCCTACTGGGGGATACGTACACCGATAAACTCATCTTT
J: TRDJ3; size: few; D: .; V: TRDV2; CDR3: CACDTLGFSSWDTRQMFF; DNA: TGTGCCTGTGACACCCTGGGCTTTAGCTCCTGGGACACCCGACAGATGTTTTTC
J: TRDJ3; size: few; D: TRDD3; V: TRDV2; CDR3: CACDTVLGDTPWDTRRMFF; DNA: TGTGCCTGTGACACCGTACTGGGGGATACACCCTGGGACACCCGACGGATGTTTTTC
J: TRDJ3; size: .; D: TRDD3; V: TRDV2; CDR3: CACDTVLGDTHNSWDTRQMFF; DNA: TGTGCCTGTGACACCGTACTGGGGGATACGCATAACTCCTGGGACACCCGACAGATGTTTTTC
J: TRDJ3; size: large; D: TRDD3; V: TRDV2; CDR3: CACDWGSSWDTRQMFF; DNA: TGTGCCTGTGACTGGGGGAGCTCCTGGGACACCCGACAGATGTTTTTC
J: TRDJ3; size: few; D: TRDD3; V: TRDV2; CDR3: CACDRSTGGYWDTRQKFF; DNA: TGTGCCTGTGACAGAAGTACTGGGGGATACTGGGACACCCGACAGAAGTTTTTC
J: TRDJ3; size: medium-sized; D: TRDD3; V: TRDV2; CDR3: CACDTVLGDRLSWDTRQMFF; DNA: TGTGCCTGTGACACGGTGCTGGGGGACCGCCTCTCCTGGGACACCCGACAGATGTTTTTC
J: TRDJ3; size: large; D: TRDD3; V: TRDV2; CDR3: CACDVLGTDSSWDTRQMFF; DNA: TGTGCCTGTGACGTACTGGGGACCGATAGCTCCTGGGACACCCGACAGATGTTTTTC
J: TRDJ3; size: large; D: TRDD3; V: TRDV2; CDR3: CACDNLLGDTPPSSWDTRQMFF; DNA: TGTGCCTGTGACAACCTACTGGGGGATACGCCCCCGAGCTCCTGGGACACCCGACAGATGTTTTTC
J: TRDJ3; size: large; D: TRDD3; V: TRDV2; CDR3: CACDTYWGIQSSWDTRQMFF; DNA: TGTGCCTGTGACACCTACTGGGGGATACAGAGCTCCTGGGACACCCGACAGATGTTTTTC
J: TRDJ3; size: .; D: TRDD3; V: TRDV2; CDR3: CACDPLGDTGRQMFF; DNA: TGTGCCTGTGATCCCCTGGGGGATACTGGCCGACAGATGTTTTTC
J: TRDJ3; size: few; D: TRDD3; V: TRDV2; CDR3: CACDILGEASWDTRQMFF; DNA: TGCGCCTGTGACATACTGGGGGAGGCCTCCTGGGACACCCGACAGATGTTTTTC
J: TRDJ3; size: .; D: TRDD3; V: TRDV2; CDR3: CACDTLGATLTWDTRQMFF; DNA: TGTGCCTGTGATACCCTGGGGGCTACGCTGACCTGGGACACCCGACAGATGTTTTTC
J: TRDJ3; size: medium-sized; D: TRDD3; V: TRDV2; CDR3: CACDTVIGGYASSWDTRQMFF; DNA: TGTGCCTGTGACACCGTGATTGGGGGATACGCGAGCTCCTGGGACACCCGACAGATGTTTTTC
J: TRDJ2; size: medium-sized; D: TRDD3; V: TRAV29/DV5; CDR3: CAASYWGILTAQLFF; DNA: TGTGCAGCAAGCTACTGGGGGATTTTGACAGCACAACTCTTCTTT
J: TRDJ3; size: medium-sized; D: .; V: TRDV2; CDR3: CACDTLSHWDTRQMFF; DNA: TGTGCCTGTGACACGTTATCTCACTGGGACACCCGACAGATGTTTTTC
J: TRDJ2; size: large; D: TRDD3; V: TRDV2; CDR3: CACDTLPYWGMDITAQLFF; DNA: TGTGCCTGTGACACCCTCCCCTACTGGGGGATGGACATTACAGCACAACTCTTCTTT
J: TRDJ1; size: medium-sized; D: TRDD3; V: TRDV2; CDR3: CACDVLGDTRGDKLIF; DNA: TGTGCCTGTGACGTACTGGGGGATACGCGCGGTGATAAACTCATCTTT
J: TRDJ3; size: medium-sized; D: .; V: TRDV2; CDR3: CACDTVGDSSSWDTRQMFF; DNA: TGTGCCTGTGACACCGTTGGGGACTCTAGCTCCTGGGACACCCGACAGATGTTTTTC
J: TRDJ3; size: few; D: TRDD3; V: TRDV2; CDR3: CACDTVLGDSWDNRQMFF; DNA: TGTGCCTGTGACACCGTACTGGGGGATTCCTGGGACAACAGACAGATGTTTTTC
J: TRDJ2; size: .; D: TRDD3; V: TRDV2; CDR3: CATRGRGGIPTAQLFF; DNA: TGTGCCACACGGGGACGAGGGGGGATCCCGACAGCACAACTCTTCTTT
J: TRDJ2; size: large; D: TRDD3; V: TRDV2; CDR3: CACDILGDTLTAQLFF; DNA: TGTGCCTGTGACATCCTGGGGGATACTTTGACAGCACAACTCTTCTTT
J: TRDJ2; size: large; D: TRDD3; V: TRDV2; CDR3: CACDTVGGGYARALTAQLFF; DNA: TGTGCCTGTGACACCGTAGGTGGGGGATACGCTCGAGCTTTGACAGCACAACTCTTCTTT
J: TRDJ1; size: .; D: TRDD3; V: TRDV1; CDR3: CALGEGFLPTYGGYGGNTDKLIF; DNA: TGTGCTCTTGGGGAAGGGTTCCTACCTACCTATGGGGGATACGGGGGTAACACCGATAAACTCATCTTT
J: TRDJ3; size: medium-sized; D: TRDD3; V: TRDV2; CDR3: CACDILGDTWDTRQMFF; DNA: TGTGCCTGTGACATACTGGGGGATACCTGGGACACCCGACAGATGTTTTTC
J: TRDJ2; size: .; D: TRDD3; V: TRDV2; CDR3: CATRGRGGIPTAQLFF; DNA: TGTGCCACACGGGGACGAGGGGGGATCCCGACAGCGCAACTCTTCTTT
J: TRDJ3; size: large; D: TRDD3; V: TRDV2; CDR3: CACDTAGGYSWDTRQMFF; DNA: TGTGCCTGTGACACCGCTGGGGGATACTCCTGGGACACCCGACAGATGTTTTTC
J: TRDJ3; size: large; D: TRDD3; V: TRDV2; CDR3: CACDTVGLGDTLSRSWDTRQMFF; DNA: TGTGCCTGTGACACCGTTGGACTGGGGGATACGCTTTCGCGCTCCTGGGACACCCGACAGATGTTTTTC
J: TRDJ3; size: few; D: TRDD3; V: TRDV2; CDR3: CAYETGNWGSSWDTRQMFF; DNA: TGTGCCTATGAGACCGGGAACTGGGGGAGCTCCTGGGACACCCGACAGATGTTTTTC
J: TRDJ2; size: few; D: TRDD3; V: TRDV2; CDR3: CACDSLGDTAQLFF; DNA: TGTGCCTGTGACAGCTTGGGGGATACAGCACAACTCTTCTTT
J: TRDJ1; size: few; D: .; V: TRDV2; CDR3: CACDNVGGLVAPYTDNLIF; DNA: TGTGCCTGTGACAACGTAGGGGGACTGGTGGCCCCGTACACCGATAACCTCATCTTT
J: TRDJ3; size: large; D: TRDD3; V: TRDV2; CDR3: CACDKTGGYGTWDTRQMFF; DNA: TGTGCCTGTGACAAGACTGGGGGATACGGGACCTGGGACACCCGACAGATGTTTTTC
J: TRDJ3; size: medium-sized; D: TRDD3; V: TRDV2; CDR3: CACDTVGVGDTGSWDTRQMFF; DNA: TGTGCCTGTGACACCGTTGGTGTGGGGGATACGGGCTCCTGGGACACCCGACAGATGTTTTTC
J: TRDJ3; size: large; D: TRDD3; V: TRDV2; CDR3: CACDYWGSSWDTRQMFF; DNA: TGTGCCTGTGACTACTGGGGGAGCTCCTGGGACACCCGACAGATGTTTTTC
J: TRDJ3; size: medium-sized; D: TRDD3; V: TRDV2; CDR3: CACDTAVLGDSPTWDTRQMFF; DNA: TGTGCCTGTGACACCGCCGTACTGGGGGACAGCCCTACCTGGGACACCCGACAGATGTTTTTC
J: TRDJ2; size: few; D: TRDD3; V: TRDV1; CDR3: CALGESVLWGIRKALTAQLFF; DNA: TGTGCTCTTGGGGAATCGGTTTTGTGGGGGATACGGAAAGCTTTGACAGCACAACTCTTCTTT
J: TRDJ2; size: .; D: TRDD3; V: TRDV2; CDR3: CACGPLTGGYRALTAQLFF; DNA: TGTGCCTGTGGCCCCCTTACTGGGGGATATAGGGCTTTGACAGCACAGCTCTTCTTT